This TCR beta chain came from a study of cytomegalovirus exposure and HLA in healthy donors. These donors were members of the roughly 120-subject validation cohort, a group separate from the approximately 670-subject first cohort. Trimming cost V 2 bases and J 3 bases, with 10 bases left between them. Germline CDR1 reads MNHEY; CDR2 reads SMNVEV (reference sequence). The length of the CDR3 is 14 residues. On this clone: Its antigen is not identified.

Study outcomes and limitations: Three chains linked to CMV were shown in vitro to be specific for CMV antigens.

Method: immunoSEQ multiplex PCR; TCRdb's copy keeps in-frame clones and lacks some. The sample consists of 200,000 to 250,000 clones, roughly 80% of them appearing once. This clonotype was sampled from a woman under 30 in good health and CMV-seronegative. Material: PBMCs. This chain joins TRBV27 and TRBJ1-1, with D uncertain. The CDR3 DNA follows: TGTGCCAGCAGTTTAGGCGGCGTAGACACTGAAGCTTTCTTT. This sequence encodes CASSLGGVDTEAFF.